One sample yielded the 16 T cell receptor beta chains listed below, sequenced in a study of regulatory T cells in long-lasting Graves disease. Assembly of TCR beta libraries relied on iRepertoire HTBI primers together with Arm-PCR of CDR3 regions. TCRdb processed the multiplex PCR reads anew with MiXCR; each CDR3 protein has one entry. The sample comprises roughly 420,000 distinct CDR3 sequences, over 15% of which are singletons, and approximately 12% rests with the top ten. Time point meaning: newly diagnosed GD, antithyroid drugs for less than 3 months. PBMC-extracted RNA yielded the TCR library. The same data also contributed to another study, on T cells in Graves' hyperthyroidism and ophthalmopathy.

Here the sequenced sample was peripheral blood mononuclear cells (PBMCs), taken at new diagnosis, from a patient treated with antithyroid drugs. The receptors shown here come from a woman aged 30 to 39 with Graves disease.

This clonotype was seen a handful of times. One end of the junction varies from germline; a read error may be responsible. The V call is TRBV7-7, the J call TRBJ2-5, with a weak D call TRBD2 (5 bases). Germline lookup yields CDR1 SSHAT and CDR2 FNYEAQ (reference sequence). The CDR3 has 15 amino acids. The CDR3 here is CASSLSRDFSETQYF. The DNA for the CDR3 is TGTGCTAGCAGCTTAAGCCGGGATTTCTCAGAGACCCAGTACTTC.

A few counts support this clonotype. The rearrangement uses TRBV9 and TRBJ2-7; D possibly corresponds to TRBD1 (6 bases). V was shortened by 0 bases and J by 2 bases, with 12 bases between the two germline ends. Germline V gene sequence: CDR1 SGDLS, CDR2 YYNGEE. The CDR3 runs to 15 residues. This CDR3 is CASSVEQGFAYEQYF. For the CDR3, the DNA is TGTGCCAGCAGCGTAGAACAGGGATTTGCCTACGAGCAGTACTTC.

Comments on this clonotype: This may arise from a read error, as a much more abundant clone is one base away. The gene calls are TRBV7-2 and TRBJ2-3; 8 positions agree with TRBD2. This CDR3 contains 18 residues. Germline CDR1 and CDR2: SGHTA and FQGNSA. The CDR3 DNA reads TGTGCCAGCAGCTTAACGGCGTTCGGGGGGGATCGCACAGGTACGCAGTATTTT. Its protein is CASSLTAFGGDRTGTQYF.

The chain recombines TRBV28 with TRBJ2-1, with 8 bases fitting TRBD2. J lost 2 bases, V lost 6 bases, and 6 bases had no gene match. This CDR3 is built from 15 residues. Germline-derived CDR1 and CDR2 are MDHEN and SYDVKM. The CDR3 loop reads CASSVGGRTYNEQFF. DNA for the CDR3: TGTGCCAGCAGCGTTGGCGGGAGGACCTACAATGAGCAGTTCTTC.

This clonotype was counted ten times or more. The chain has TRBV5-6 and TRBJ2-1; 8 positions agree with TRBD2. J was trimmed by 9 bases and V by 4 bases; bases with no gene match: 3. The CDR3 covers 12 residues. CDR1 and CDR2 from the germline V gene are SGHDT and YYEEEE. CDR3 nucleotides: TGTGCCAGCAGCCATAGCGGGACTGAGCAGTTCTTC. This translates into CASSHSGTEQFF.

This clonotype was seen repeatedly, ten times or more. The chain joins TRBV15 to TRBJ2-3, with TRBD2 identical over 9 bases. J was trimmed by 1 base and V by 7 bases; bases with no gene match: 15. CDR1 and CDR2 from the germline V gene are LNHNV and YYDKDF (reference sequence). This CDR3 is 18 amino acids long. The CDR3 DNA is TGTGCCACCAAGAGCCCAGCGGGAGGCCCTGGGGGCACAGATACGCAGTATTTT. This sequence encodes CATKSPAGGPGGTDTQYF.

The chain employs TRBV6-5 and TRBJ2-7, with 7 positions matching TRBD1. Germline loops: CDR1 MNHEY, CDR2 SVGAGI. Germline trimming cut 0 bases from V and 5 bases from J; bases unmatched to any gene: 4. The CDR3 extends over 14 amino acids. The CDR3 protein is CASSYSNRGNEQYF. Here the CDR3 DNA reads TGTGCCAGCAGTTACTCCAACAGGGGCAACGAGCAGTACTTC.

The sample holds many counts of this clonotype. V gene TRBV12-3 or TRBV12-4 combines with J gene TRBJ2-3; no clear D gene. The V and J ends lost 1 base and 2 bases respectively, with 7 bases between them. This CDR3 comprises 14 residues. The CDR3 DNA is TGTGCCAGCAGTTTAGTGGCCTACACAGATACGCAGTATTTT. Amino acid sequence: CASSLVAYTDTQYF.

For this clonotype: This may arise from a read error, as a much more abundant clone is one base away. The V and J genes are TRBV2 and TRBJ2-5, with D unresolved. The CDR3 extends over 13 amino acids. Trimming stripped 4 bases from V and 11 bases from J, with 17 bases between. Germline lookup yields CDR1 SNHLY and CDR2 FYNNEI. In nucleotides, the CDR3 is TGTGCCAGCAGTGTTGATAACCTCGTTGAGCAGTACTTC. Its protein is CASSVDNLVEQYF.

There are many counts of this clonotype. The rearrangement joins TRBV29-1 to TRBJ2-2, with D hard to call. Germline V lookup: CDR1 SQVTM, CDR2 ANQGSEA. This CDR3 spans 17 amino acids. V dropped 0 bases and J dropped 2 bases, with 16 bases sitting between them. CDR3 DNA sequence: TGCAGCGTTGAAGACCCAGGCAGTTCTCCTAACACCGGGGAGCTGTTTTTT. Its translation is CSVEDPGSSPNTGELFF.

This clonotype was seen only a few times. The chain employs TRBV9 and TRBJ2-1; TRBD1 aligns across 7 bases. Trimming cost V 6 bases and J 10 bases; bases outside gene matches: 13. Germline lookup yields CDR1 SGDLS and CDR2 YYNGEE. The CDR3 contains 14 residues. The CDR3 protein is CASTEPPTGVEQFF. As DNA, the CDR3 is TGTGCCAGCACCGAGCCCCCTACAGGGGTCGAGCAGTTCTTC.

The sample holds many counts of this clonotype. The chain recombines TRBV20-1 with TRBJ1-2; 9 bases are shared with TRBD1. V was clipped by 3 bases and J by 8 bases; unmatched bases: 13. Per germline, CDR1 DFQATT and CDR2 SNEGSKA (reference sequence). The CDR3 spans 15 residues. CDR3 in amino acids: CSASPTGGAPGGYTF. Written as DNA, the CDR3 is TGCAGTGCTAGTCCCACAGGGGGCGCACCCGGGGGCTACACCTTC.

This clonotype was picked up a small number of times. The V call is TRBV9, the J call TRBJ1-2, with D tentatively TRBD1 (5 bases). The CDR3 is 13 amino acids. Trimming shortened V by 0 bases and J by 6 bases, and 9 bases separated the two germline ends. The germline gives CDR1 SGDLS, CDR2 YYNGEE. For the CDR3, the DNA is TGTGCCAGCAGCGTAGGACAGTGGGATGGCTACACCTTC. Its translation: CASSVGQWDGYTF. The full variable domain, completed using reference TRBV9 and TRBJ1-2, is DSGVTQTPKHLITATGQRVTLRCSPRSGDLSVYWYQQSLDQGLQFLIQYYNGEERAKGNILERFSAQQFPDLHSELNLSSLELGDSALYFCASSVGQWDGYTFGSGTRLTVV.

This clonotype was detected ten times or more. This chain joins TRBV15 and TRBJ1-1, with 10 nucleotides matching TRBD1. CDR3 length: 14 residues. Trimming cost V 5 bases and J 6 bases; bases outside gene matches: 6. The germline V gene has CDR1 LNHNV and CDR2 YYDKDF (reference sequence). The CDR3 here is CATSRGQGFPEAFF. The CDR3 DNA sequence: TGTGCCACCAGCCGGGGACAGGGGTTCCCTGAAGCTTTCTTT.

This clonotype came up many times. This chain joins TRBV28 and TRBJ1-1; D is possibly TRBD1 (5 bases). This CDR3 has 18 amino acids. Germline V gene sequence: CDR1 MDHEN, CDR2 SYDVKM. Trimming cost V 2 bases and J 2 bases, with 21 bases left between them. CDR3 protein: CASSLIRGGDRINTEAFF. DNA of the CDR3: TGTGCCAGCAGTTTAATTCGTGGGGGGGACCGAATAAACACTGAAGCTTTCTTT.

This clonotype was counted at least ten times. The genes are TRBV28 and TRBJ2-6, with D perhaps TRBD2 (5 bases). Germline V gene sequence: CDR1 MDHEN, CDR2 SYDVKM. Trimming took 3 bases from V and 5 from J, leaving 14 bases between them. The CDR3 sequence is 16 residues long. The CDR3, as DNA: TGTGCCAGCAGTTTCTCGCGGTCGGGGTGGGCCAACGTCCTGACTTTC. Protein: CASSFSRSGWANVLTF. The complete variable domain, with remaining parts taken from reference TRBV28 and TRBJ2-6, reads DVKVTQSSRYLVKRTGEKVFLECVQDMDHENMFWYRQDPGLGLRLIYFSYDVKMKEKGDIPEGYSVSREKKERFSLILESASTNQTSMYLCASSFSRSGWANVLTFGAGSRLTVL.